The entry that follows covers one T cell receptor beta chain sequence. Its target is unknown. The data belong to a study of T cell responses to AZD1222 COVID-19 vaccine. Study results and caveats: The study sampled repertoires only after the peak T cell response. Baseline antibody screening turned up just five to seven seropositive AZD1222 recipients. Spike-specific TCR breadth and depth went up after people got two AZD1222 doses.

The method was immunoSEQ multiplex PCR; TCRdb's version includes in-frame clones alone and lacks a portion of them. The sample lists some 150,000 clones; 85% to 95% were seen once. V was pared by 5 bases and J by 8 bases, with 27 bases between. The CDR3 runs to 17 residues. The germline gives CDR1 MDHEN, CDR2 SYDVKM. This specimen consisted of peripheral blood, obtained on day 0 of AZD1222 vaccination. The receptor's source is an adult in good health. This chain joins TRBV28 and TRBJ1-2; perhaps TRBD1 as D (5 bases). The DNA for the CDR3 is TGTGCCAGCAGTCCCGGGACCGTCCATGTAACGTTCGGAGGCTACACCTTC. Translation gives CASSPGTVHVTFGGYTF.